This record looks at one T cell receptor beta chain sequence and its context. The antigen remains undetermined. Gene names follow the mouse nomenclature. From the germline J gene comes the end of the CDR3, since the read stops 4 residues before it. The sample has other DNA sequences that encode this CDR3 too. This CDR3 has 14 amino acids. V shed 5 bases and J 2 bases; nucleotides not matched to a gene: 3. Germline CDR1 and CDR2: FNHDT and SITEND (reference sequence). Once RNA had been extracted, it was reverse transcribed into cDNA to act as the sequencing template. Only in-frame clones appear in the TCRdb table, and some are missing; sequencing was by immunoSEQ multiplex PCR. This sample includes over 250,000 clones with no singletons; its ten biggest clones take up 0.9% to 1.5%. This entry belongs to a study of CD8+ T cells in alopecia areata. The overall study: Recipients were roughly 6-11-week-old female C3H/HeJ mice grafted with skin from roughly 6-13-month-old C3H/HeJ donors with spontaneous alopecia. Whole-study results and caveats: In lesional scalp, particularly from alopecia totalis/universalis, clonality was higher than in normal scalp.

CD4, CD8alpha, NKG2D, NKG2ACE and other markers were used to sort pooled cutaneous lymph node cells. V is TRBV19 and J is TRBJ2-2; TRBD2 matches at 7 bases. The material sequenced was CD4+ T cells sorted from a lymph node. The receptor was derived from a C3H/HeJ mouse with alopecia areata. Mouse MHC haplotype: H2-k. CDR3 bases read: TGTGCCAGCAGCGGGACTGCCAACACCGGG. It codes for CASSGTANTG. The CDR3 reads in full as CASSGTANTGQLYF.